This T cell receptor beta chain was recovered during a study of T cells after yellow fever vaccination. This clonotype turned up a few times. Its antigen remains unknown. General study points: After the booster, approximately 96% of CD4 and 88% of CD8 primary-response clones were re-detected.

TCRdb re-derived calls from the 5' RACE reads in MiXCR, one entry per CDR3 protein. The data contain about 340,000 distinct CDR3 sequences, around 3.9% of them singletons. V was pared by 1 base and J by 5 bases, with 11 bases between. CDR1 is SGDLS and CDR2 is YYNGEE in the germline V gene. This CDR3 contains 14 residues. The chain couples TRBV9 to TRBJ2-3, with a possible D match to TRBD2 (6 bases). The clonotype comes from a man younger than 35 who received the YFV17D yellow fever vaccine. The material was PBMCs, obtained 5 days after the yellow fever booster vaccination. The CDR3 DNA reads TGTGCCAGCAGCGTACGGCGCGGGGTAGATACGCAGTATTTT. Its translation is CASSVRRGVDTQYF.